Presented here are 25 T cell receptor beta chains from one specimen sequenced in a study of T cell repertoires in ileal Crohn's disease. Stated time point: neoterminal ileum biopsy at postoperative endoscopy, about 6 months after surgery. The method was immunoSEQ multiplex PCR; TCRdb's version includes in-frame clones alone and lacks a portion of them. The sample lists more than 13,000 clones; around 78% were seen once. Sequenced: ileal tissue. The origin of the receptors is an adult with Crohn's disease.

J is TRBJ2-3 and V is TRBV7-3, with 11 bases fitting TRBD2. J gave up 3 bases and V 5 bases, and 4 bases lay outside the gene matches. Germline V lookup: CDR1 SGHTA, CDR2 FQGTGA. The CDR3 is 15 amino acids. CDR3 DNA sequence: TGTGCCAGCAGCCTTTTAGCGGGGGGGACAGATACGCAGTATTTT. This translates into CASSLLAGGTDTQYF.

This chain uses TRBV19 with TRBJ1-2; TRBD1 is a possible D gene (6 bases). The CDR3 loop spans 14 amino acids. Deletions cut 3 bases from V and 7 bases from J, with 15 bases between. Germline loops: CDR1 LNHDA, CDR2 SQIVND (reference sequence). CDR3 nucleotides: TGTGCCAGTAGTATGGCGGGGGCCTTTCTTGGCTACACCTTC. This translates into CASSMAGAFLGYTF. The full variable domain, its missing parts supplied by reference TRBV19 and TRBJ1-2, is DGGITQSPKYLFRKEGQNVTLSCEQNLNHDAMYWYRQDPGQGLRLIYYSQIVNDFQKGDIAEGYSVSREKKESFPLTVTSAQKNPTAFYLCASSMAGAFLGYTFGSGTRLTVV.

The chain recombines TRBV5-5 with TRBJ2-7; D is perhaps TRBD1 (5 bases). The CDR3 has 13 amino acids. V was pared by 3 bases and J by 5 bases, with 12 bases between. CDR1 is SGHKS and CDR2 is YYEKEE in the germline V gene (reference sequence). CDR3 sequence (DNA): TGTGCCAGCAGCTCCCAGGGTTTCGACGAGCAGTACTTC. As protein: CASSSQGFDEQYF.

This clone is medium-sized by share. The rearrangement uses TRBV19 and TRBJ1-5, with a possible D match to TRBD1 (5 bases). V was shortened by 6 bases and J by 4 bases, with 10 bases between the two germline ends. The germline CDR1 and CDR2 sequences are LNHDA and SQIVND (reference sequence). The CDR3 sequence is 13 residues long. CDR3 sequence: CASRLQANQPQHF. As DNA, the CDR3 is TGTGCCAGTAGGTTACAGGCGAATCAGCCCCAGCATTTT.

The chain carries TRBV21-1 and TRBJ1-3. TRBV21-1 is recorded as a pseudogene. This CDR3 comprises 13 residues. The chain's CDR3 is CASSRVSGNTIYF. CDR3 sequence (DNA): TGTGCCAGCTCTAGGGTGTCTGGAAACACCATATATTTT.

This clone was observed a handful of times. The rearrangement joins TRBV29-1 to TRBJ2-1; D is ambiguous. V dropped 1 base and J dropped 6 bases, with 7 bases sitting between them. The CDR3 runs 12 residues. Germline values: CDR1 SQVTM, CDR2 ANQGSEA. CDR3 amino acids: CSVEGLSNEQFF. As DNA, the CDR3 is TGCAGCGTTGAAGGACTCAGCAATGAGCAGTTCTTC.

The V and J genes are TRBV5-4 and TRBJ2-7, with 8 bases matching TRBD1. The CDR3 is made up of 15 amino acids. Trimming at V came to 0 bases and at J to 2 bases, leaving 4 bases not matched to a gene. Germline V CDR1 and CDR2: SGHNT, YYREEE (reference sequence). CDR3 sequence reads: CASSLGRGLTYEQYF. The CDR3 nucleotides are TGTGCCAGCAGCTTGGGCAGGGGGCTGACCTACGAGCAGTACTTC. Full variable domain (outside the CDR3, taken from reference TRBV5-4 and TRBJ2-7): ETGVTQSPTHLIKTRGQQVTLRCSSQSGHNTVSWYQQALGQGPQFIFQYYREEENGRGNFPPRFSGLQFPNYSSELNVNALELDDSALYLCASSLGRGLTYEQYFGPGTRLTVT.

The rearrangement links TRBV7-2 to TRBJ2-7; maybe TRBD2 (5 bases). The germline V and J ends were trimmed by 5 bases and 4 bases, with 9 bases remaining between them. The germline V gene has CDR1 SGHTA and CDR2 FQGNSA. The CDR3 is made up of 12 amino acids. In DNA, the CDR3 is TGTGCCAGCAGCCCGCCGGGGTACGAGCAGTACTTC. Its translation is CASSPPGYEQYF.

The chain joins TRBV5-1 to TRBJ2-7; D is unclear. V was shortened by 3 bases and J by 6 bases, with 10 bases between the two germline ends. In germline, CDR1 is SGHRS, CDR2 YFSETQ. The CDR3 runs to 12 residues. CDR3 residues: CASSSGRAEQYF. The CDR3 region has the DNA TGCGCCAGCAGCTCTGGACGTGCCGAGCAGTACTTC.

The table lists this clone with a count of one. The V and J genes are TRBV4-2 and TRBJ1-2, with D hard to call. CDR3 size: 13 residues. Trimming removed 2 bases from V and 6 bases from J, with 10 bases in between. Germline-derived CDR1 and CDR2 are LGHNA and YNFKEQ. CDR3 DNA sequence: TGTGCCAGCAGCCAACCTCGGACGGATGGCTACACCTTC. As protein: CASSQPRTDGYTF.

This rearrangement joins TRBV28 to TRBJ2-7; no clear D gene. The V end was cut by 6 bases, the J end by 9 bases, with 12 bases between. Germline CDR1 MDHEN, CDR2 SYDVKM. The CDR3 extends over 11 amino acids. The CDR3 DNA sequence: TGTGCCAGCAGGGGCCGCTCAGGGCAGTACTTC. Translating it yields CASRGRSGQYF. Complete variable domain (other parts from reference TRBV28 and TRBJ2-7): DVKVTQSSRYLVKRTGEKVFLECVQDMDHENMFWYRQDPGLGLRLIYFSYDVKMKEKGDIPEGYSVSREKKERFSLILESASTNQTSMYLCASRGRSGQYFGPGTRLTVT.

This clone was seen more than once but under ten times. The chain couples TRBV5-6 to TRBJ1-4, with 8 bases lining up with TRBD1. The CDR3 covers 15 residues. In germline, CDR1 is SGHDT, CDR2 YYEEEE. J lost 8 bases, V lost 4 bases, and 10 bases had no gene match. CDR3 protein: CASSVPGQGGEKLFF. The CDR3 region has the DNA TGTGCCAGCAGCGTTCCTGGACAGGGAGGCGAAAAACTGTTTTTT.

The chain links TRBV29-1 to TRBJ2-1; D ambiguous. Germline CDR1 and CDR2: SQVTM and ANQGSEA. The CDR3 spans 14 residues. V lost 1 base and J lost 4, with 11 bases in between. DNA for the CDR3: TGCAGCGTTGAAGGACCCGCCCTATACAATGAGCAGTTCTTC. Protein: CSVEGPALYNEQFF.

The V and J genes are TRBV20-1 and TRBJ1-2; D uncertain. The CDR3 runs to 11 residues. V lost 6 bases and J lost 2, with 7 bases in between. The germline V gene has CDR1 DFQATT and CDR2 SNEGSKA (reference sequence). The CDR3 nucleotides read TGCAGTGCCGAAAAAAACTATGGCTACACCTTC. Translated: CSAEKNYGYTF.

CDR3 in amino acids: CASSKGDNSPLHF. The CDR3 DNA sequence: TGTGCCAGTAGTAAAGGAGATAATTCACCCCTCCACTTT. This chain connects TRBV19 to TRBJ1-6; D is unresolved. The CDR3 consists of 13 residues. The V and J ends lost 4 bases and 5 bases respectively, with 6 bases between them. Germline-derived CDR1 and CDR2 are LNHDA and SQIVND (reference sequence).

This clone has only a few counts. V and J are TRBV29-1 and TRBJ1-1, with D possibly being TRBD1 (6 bases). The CDR3 is made up of 13 amino acids. The germline gives CDR1 SQVTM, CDR2 ANQGSEA. V lost 6 bases and J 4 bases, leaving 15 bases between the germline ends. The CDR3, as DNA: TGCAGCGTGATTGGACAGTCGGGCACTGAAGCTTTCTTT. Translated: CSVIGQSGTEAFF.

This chain joins TRBV2 and TRBJ1-4; D is perhaps TRBD1 (6 bases). The CDR3 runs 14 residues. V lost 2 bases to trimming and J lost 4 bases, with 8 bases between them. From germline, CDR1 is SNHLY and CDR2 FYNNEI. The CDR3 region is CASSERGINEKLFF. The CDR3 DNA follows: TGTGCCAGCAGTGAAAGGGGGATTAATGAAAAACTGTTTTTT.

The V gene is TRBV18, the J gene TRBJ2-7; D is unresolved. Germline V lookup: CDR1 KGHSH, CDR2 LQKENI. The CDR3 extends over 13 amino acids. Trimming left V 0 bases short and J 7 bases short, with 10 bases between. CDR3 residues: CASSPPGSREQYF. The CDR3 DNA sequence: TGTGCCAGCTCACCACCGGGTAGTAGGGAGCAGTACTTC.

The chain combines TRBV10-3 with TRBJ1-3; tentatively, D is TRBD1 (5 bases). V was cut by 3 bases and J by 8 bases, with 17 bases left in between. The germline V gene encodes CDR1 ENHRY and CDR2 SYGVKD. There are 15 residues in the CDR3. CDR3 sequence: CAISDSQTSGDTIYF. CDR3 in DNA: TGTGCCATCAGTGACAGTCAGACCTCGGGGGACACCATATATTTT.

The V call is TRBV5-6, the J call TRBJ2-2; no clear D gene. The length of the CDR3 is 15 residues. The V end was cut by 2 bases, the J end by 2 bases, with 10 bases between. CDR1 is SGHDT, CDR2 YYEEEE, per germline. For the CDR3, the DNA is TGTGCCAGCAGCTTAGCGCTTCTCAACACCGGGGAGCTGTTTTTT. Translation gives CASSLALLNTGELFF.

The V gene is TRBV28, the J gene TRBJ1-2, with D hard to call. V was trimmed by 5 bases and J by 7 bases, leaving 20 bases between them. The germline V gene encodes CDR1 MDHEN and CDR2 SYDVKM. The CDR3 extends over 15 amino acids. The CDR3 DNA reads TGTGCCAGCAGTAACCCCGTGAGGGTACTGGCTGGCTACACCTTC. Translated, it gives CASSNPVRVLAGYTF.

The V gene is TRBV9, the J gene TRBJ1-1; 7 bases align to TRBD1. Looked up from germline, CDR1 is SGDLS and CDR2 is YYNGEE. CDR3 length: 14 amino acids. V shed 3 bases and J 4 bases; nucleotides not matched to a gene: 6. The CDR3 here is CASSERQGGTEAFF. CDR3 sequence (DNA): TGTGCCAGCAGCGAGAGGCAGGGGGGCACTGAAGCTTTCTTT.

The chain recombines TRBV6-1 with TRBJ2-7; no clear D gene. Germline assignment: CDR1 MNHNS and CDR2 SASEGT. V lost 4 bases and J lost 3, with 4 bases in between. The CDR3 length is 11 residues. The CDR3 protein is CASSVNYEQYF. The CDR3 bases are TGTGCCAGCAGTGTCAACTACGAGCAGTACTTC.

Notes on this clone: At one end the junction does not follow the germline gene, possibly because of a read error. The sample contains more than one DNA sequence encoding this CDR3. The gene calls are TRBV4-3 and TRBJ2-3, with 10 positions matching TRBD2. The CDR3 extends over 17 amino acids. Germline lookup yields CDR1 LGHNA and CDR2 YSLEER. CDR3 DNA: TGCGCCAGCAGCCAAGTGGGGAGCGGGAGGGCTGCAGATACACAGTATTTT. Its protein product is CASSQVGSGRAADTQYF.

The chain links TRBV5-1 to TRBJ2-5; D possibly matches TRBD1 or TRBD2 (6 bases each). The CDR3 is 15 amino acids. V shed 5 bases and J shed 5 bases, with 19 bases lying between them. CDR1 and CDR2 (germline): SGHRS, YFSETQ. CDR3 DNA: TGCGCCAGCAGTTTGTCGGGGGCGGAGAGGGAGACCCAGTACTTC. Its translation is CASSLSGAERETQYF.